This entry describes one TCR beta chain. Trimming removed 10 bases at V and 4 bases at J, with 14 bases between. CDR3 length: 12 amino acids. In germline, CDR1 is WSHSY, CDR2 SAAADI. Study processing details: Nucleated cell number was recorded as an estimate derived from reference gene primer amplification. TCRdb's table, derived via immunoSEQ multiplex PCR, lists solely in-frame clones and lacks some. The V and J calls and clone size were taken over from that table, and D and trimming were inferred from the DNA. The sample gives fewer than 300,000 clones, roughly 90% of which show up once; almost 9.5% is in the top ten. These data are taken from a study of blood T cell repertoires in COVID-19. Study-wide context: Italy, Spain and the United States were the sources of the convalescent and acute COVID-19 samples. In each case, the material was cDNA or gDNA derived from T cells, B-cell-depleted T cells, or PBMCs.

The TCR sequence derives from a young man with active or convalescent COVID-19. Specimen: peripheral blood. V usage is TRBV10-2 and J usage is TRBJ2-7; D perhaps matches TRBD1 (5 bases). The CDR3 protein is CATRAGKYEQYF. The CDR3 DNA reads TGCGCCACCAGGGCAGGCAAGTACGAGCAGTACTTC.